This T cell receptor beta chain was profiled in a study of OX40 agonist ivuxolimab in advanced cancers. Study context: Given to patients was ivuxolimab, an agonistic anti-OX40 (CD134) antibody. Subjects had a mean age of 60 years, with a range of roughly 20 to 80; approximately 83% were male.

CDR3 length: 15 amino acids. CDR1 and CDR2 (germline): SGHAT, FQNNGV. Trimming took off 2 bases at V and 5 bases at J, with 16 bases between the two ends. Study results and limitations: CD4+ and CD8+ blood T cells expanded clonally by week 6 at 0.1 to 3.0 mg/kg.

Concerning this clone itself: Antigen: not known.

The cohort excluded patients with autoimmune disease history or systemic immunosuppression. Sequenced by immunoSEQ multiplex PCR; TCRdb stores in-frame clones only, minus some. Altogether more than 45,000 clones are present, roughly nine tenths being singletons, with the ten largest covering 9% to 15%. The gene calls are TRBV11-2 and TRBJ2-7; D is unclear. The clonotype originates from an adult with an advanced solid tumor such as melanoma, head and neck, liver or kidney cancer. Sequenced material: CD4+ or CD8+ T cells sorted from blood, taken in a trial of the OX40 agonist ivuxolimab. DNA of the CDR3: TGTGCCAGCAGCTTATCCCGCCACCAGGCGAACGAGCAGTACTTC. Translated: CASSLSRHQANEQYF.